This TCR beta chain was obtained from a study of T cells in localized non-small cell lung cancer. Overall study results and limits: Uninvolved adjacent lung had higher T cell clonality than tumor and all other tissues.

Comments on this clone: Its antigen is undetermined.

The ends lost 2 bases at V and 1 base at J; junction bases unmatched: 5. This CDR3 has 14 amino acids. Germline CDR1 and CDR2: GTSNPN and SVGIG (reference sequence). Libraries were prepared by immunoSEQ multiplex PCR; TCRdb keeps only in-frame clonotypes and omits some of them. The profile shows about 11,000 clones, 90% of them singletons. The receptor comes from a male donor aged 60 or older with stage III lung adenocarcinoma. V is TRBV30 and J is TRBJ2-7; TRBD2 aligns across 7 bases. Here the sequenced sample was peripheral blood, taken before any cancer treatment. The CDR3 DNA reads as TGTGCCTGGAGTCAAACTAGCGCGTCCTACGAGCAGTACTTC. Encoded protein: CAWSQTSASYEQYF.